The present entry profiles one T cell receptor (beta chain) with its context. This specimen belongs to a study of blood T cell repertoires in COVID-19. Participants were placed into cohorts based on the clinical history they reported. Original handling: Amplification of reference gene primers was used by the study to estimate nucleated cell counts. Here immunoSEQ multiplex PCR was the method, and the copy in TCRdb shows in-frame clones only, minus some. V and J calls plus clone size are reproduced from that table; the DNA served to infer D and trimming. Of about 200,000 clones in the sample, around 88% were seen once. The CDR3 is made up of 16 amino acids. J gave up 4 bases and V 6 bases, and 9 bases lay outside the gene matches. Germline CDR1 is SNHLY and CDR2 is FYNNEI.

This receptor was identified in a middle-aged man with acute COVID-19. The J gene is TRBJ1-6, the V gene TRBV2; 7 bases align to TRBD1. The sequenced sample was PBMCs or T cells enriched from blood (not recorded which). The CDR3 protein is CASRALWTGYNSPLHF. The CDR3 DNA sequence: TGTGCCAGCAGGGCTCTATGGACAGGATATAATTCACCCCTCCACTTT. Full variable domain (rest looked up from reference TRBV2 and TRBJ1-6): EPEVTQTPSHQVTQMGQEVILRCVPISNHLYFYWYRQILGQKVEFLVSFYNNEISEKSEIFDDQFSVERPDGSNFTLKIRSTKLEDSAMYFCASRALWTGYNSPLHFGNGTRLTVT.